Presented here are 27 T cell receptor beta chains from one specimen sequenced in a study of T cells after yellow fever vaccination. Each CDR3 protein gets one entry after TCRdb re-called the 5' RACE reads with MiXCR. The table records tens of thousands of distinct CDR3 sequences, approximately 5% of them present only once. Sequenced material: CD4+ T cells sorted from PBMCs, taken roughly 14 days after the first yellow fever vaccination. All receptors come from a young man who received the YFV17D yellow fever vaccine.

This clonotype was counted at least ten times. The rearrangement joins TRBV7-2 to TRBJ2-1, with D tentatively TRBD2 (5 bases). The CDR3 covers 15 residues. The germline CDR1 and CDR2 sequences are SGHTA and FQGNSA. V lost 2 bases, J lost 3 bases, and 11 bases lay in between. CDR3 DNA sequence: TGTGCCAGCAGCTTAACGACTACCAACTACAATGAGCAGTTCTTC. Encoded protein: CASSLTTTNYNEQFF.

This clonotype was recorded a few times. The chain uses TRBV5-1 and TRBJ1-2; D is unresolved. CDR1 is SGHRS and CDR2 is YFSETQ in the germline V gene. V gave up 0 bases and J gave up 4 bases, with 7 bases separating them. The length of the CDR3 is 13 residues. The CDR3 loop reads CASSLGIRYGYTF. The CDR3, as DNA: TGCGCCAGCAGCTTGGGTATCCGCTATGGCTACACCTTC.

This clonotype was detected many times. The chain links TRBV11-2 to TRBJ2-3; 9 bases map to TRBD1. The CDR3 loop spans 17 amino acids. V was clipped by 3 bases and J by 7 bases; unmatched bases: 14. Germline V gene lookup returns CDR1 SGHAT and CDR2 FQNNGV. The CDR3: CASSFSLRTGASYTQYF. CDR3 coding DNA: TGTGCCAGCAGCTTCAGTCTTAGGACAGGGGCGTCCTATACGCAGTATTTT.

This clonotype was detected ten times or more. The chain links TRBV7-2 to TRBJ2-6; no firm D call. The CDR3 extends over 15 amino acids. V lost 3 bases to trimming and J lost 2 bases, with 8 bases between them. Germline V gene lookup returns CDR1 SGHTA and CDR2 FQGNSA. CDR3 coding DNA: TGTGCCAGCAGCTTTGTTATGGCTGGGGCCAACGTCCTGACTTTC. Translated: CASSFVMAGANVLTF.

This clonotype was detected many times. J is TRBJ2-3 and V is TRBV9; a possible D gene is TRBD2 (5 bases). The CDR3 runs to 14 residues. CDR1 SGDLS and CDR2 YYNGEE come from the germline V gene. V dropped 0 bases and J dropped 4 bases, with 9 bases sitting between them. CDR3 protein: CASSVANGADTQYF. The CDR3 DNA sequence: TGTGCCAGCAGCGTAGCTAACGGGGCAGATACGCAGTATTTT.

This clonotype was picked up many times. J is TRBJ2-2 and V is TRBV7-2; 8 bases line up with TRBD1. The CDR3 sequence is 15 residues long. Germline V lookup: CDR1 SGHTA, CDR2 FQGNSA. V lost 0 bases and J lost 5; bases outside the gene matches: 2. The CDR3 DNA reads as TGTGCCAGCAGCTTAGCCAGGGGGCAAACCGGGGAGCTGTTTTTT. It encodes CASSLARGQTGELFF.

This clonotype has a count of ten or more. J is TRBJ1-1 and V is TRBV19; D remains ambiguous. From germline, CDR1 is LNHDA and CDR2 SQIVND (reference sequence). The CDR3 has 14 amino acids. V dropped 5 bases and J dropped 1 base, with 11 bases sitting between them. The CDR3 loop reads CASSPGLRNTEAFF. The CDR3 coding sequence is TGTGCCAGTAGTCCTGGACTTAGGAACACTGAAGCTTTCTTT.

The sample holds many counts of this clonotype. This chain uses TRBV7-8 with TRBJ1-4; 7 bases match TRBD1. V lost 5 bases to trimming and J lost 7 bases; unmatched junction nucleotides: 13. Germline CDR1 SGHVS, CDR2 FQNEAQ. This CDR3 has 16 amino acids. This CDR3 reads CASSPSWVQGSEKLFF. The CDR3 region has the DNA TGTGCCAGCAGCCCGAGCTGGGTACAGGGGAGTGAAAAACTGTTTTTT.

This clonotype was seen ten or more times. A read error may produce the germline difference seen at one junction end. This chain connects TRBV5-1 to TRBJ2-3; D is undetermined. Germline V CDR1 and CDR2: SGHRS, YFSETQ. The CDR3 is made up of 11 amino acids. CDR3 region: CASSLGDTQYF. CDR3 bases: TGTGCCAGCAGCTTGGGAGATACGCAGTATTTT.

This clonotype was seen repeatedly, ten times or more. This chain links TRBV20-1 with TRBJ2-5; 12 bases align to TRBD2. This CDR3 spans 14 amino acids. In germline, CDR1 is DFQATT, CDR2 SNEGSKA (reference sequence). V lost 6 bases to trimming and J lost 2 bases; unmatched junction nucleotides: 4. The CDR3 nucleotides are TGCAGTGCCCAGACTAGCGGGGGACAAGAGACCCAGTACTTC. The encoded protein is CSAQTSGGQETQYF.

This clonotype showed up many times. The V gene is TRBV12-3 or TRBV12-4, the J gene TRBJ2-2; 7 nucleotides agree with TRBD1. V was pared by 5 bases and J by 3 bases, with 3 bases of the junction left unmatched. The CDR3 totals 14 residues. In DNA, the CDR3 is TGTGCCAGCAGTACAGGACAGGACACCGGGGAGCTGTTTTTT. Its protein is CASSTGQDTGELFF.

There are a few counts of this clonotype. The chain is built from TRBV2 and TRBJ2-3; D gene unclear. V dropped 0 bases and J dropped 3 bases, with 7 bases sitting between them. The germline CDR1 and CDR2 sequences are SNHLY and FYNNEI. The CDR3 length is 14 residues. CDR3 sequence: CASSEASVTDTQYF. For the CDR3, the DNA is TGTGCCAGCAGTGAAGCCAGCGTTACAGATACGCAGTATTTT.

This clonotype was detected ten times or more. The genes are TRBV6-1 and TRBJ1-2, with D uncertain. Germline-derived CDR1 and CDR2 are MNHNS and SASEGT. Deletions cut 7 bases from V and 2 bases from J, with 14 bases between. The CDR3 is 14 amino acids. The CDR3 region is CASKPGLRNYGYTF. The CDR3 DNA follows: TGTGCCAGCAAACCGGGTCTGCGAAACTATGGCTACACCTTC.

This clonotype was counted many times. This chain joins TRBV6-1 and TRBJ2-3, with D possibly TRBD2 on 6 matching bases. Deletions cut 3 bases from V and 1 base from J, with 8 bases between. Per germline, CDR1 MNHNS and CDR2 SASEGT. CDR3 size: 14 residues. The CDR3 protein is CASSDRRGTDTQYF. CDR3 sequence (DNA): TGTGCCAGCAGTGACCGGAGGGGCACAGATACGCAGTATTTT.

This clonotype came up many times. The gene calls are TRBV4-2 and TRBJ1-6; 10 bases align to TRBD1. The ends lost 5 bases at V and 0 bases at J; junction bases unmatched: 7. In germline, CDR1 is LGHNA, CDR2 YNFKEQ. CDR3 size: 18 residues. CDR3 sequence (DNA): TGTGCCAGCAGCAAAATAGACAGGGGGCACTCCTATAATTCACCCCTCCACTTT. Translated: CASSKIDRGHSYNSPLHF.

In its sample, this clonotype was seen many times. CDR3 DNA: TGTGCCAGCAGCTCGGGGGGTGGAGATACGCAGTATTTT. Its protein product is CASSSGGGDTQYF. The J gene is TRBJ2-3, the V gene TRBV7-2; 7 bases map to TRBD2. V shed 4 bases, J shed 5 bases, and the junction held 3 bases outside the gene matches. Germline CDR1 reads SGHTA; CDR2 reads FQGNSA. This CDR3 region has 13 residues.

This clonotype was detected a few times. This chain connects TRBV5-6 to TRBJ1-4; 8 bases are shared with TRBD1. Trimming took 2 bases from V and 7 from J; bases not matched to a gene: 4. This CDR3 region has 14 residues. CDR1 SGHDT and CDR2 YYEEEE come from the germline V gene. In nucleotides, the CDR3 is TGTGCCAGCAGCTTAGACAGGGGAGGTGAAAAACTGTTTTTT. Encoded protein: CASSLDRGGEKLFF.

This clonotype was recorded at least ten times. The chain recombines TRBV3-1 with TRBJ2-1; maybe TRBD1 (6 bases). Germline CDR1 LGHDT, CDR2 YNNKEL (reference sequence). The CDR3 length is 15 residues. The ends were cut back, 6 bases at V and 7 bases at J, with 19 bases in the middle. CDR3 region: CASRQTGPQRNEQFF. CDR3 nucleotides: TGTGCCAGCAGACAAACAGGGCCCCAGCGGAATGAGCAGTTCTTC.

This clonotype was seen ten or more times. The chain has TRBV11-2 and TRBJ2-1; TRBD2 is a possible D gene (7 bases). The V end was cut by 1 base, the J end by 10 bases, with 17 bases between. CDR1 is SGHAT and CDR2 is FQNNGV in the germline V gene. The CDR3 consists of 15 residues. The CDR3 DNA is TGTGCCAGCAGCTTAGGGTTTTGGGGGGGCCGCGAGCAGTTCTTC. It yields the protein CASSLGFWGGREQFF.

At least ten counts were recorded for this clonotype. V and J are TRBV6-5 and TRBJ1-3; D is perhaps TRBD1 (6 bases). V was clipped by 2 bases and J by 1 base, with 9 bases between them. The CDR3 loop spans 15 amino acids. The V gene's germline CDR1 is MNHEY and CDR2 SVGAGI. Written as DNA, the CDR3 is TGTGCCAGCAGTTACACAGGGTATTCTGGAAACACCATATATTTT. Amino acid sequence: CASSYTGYSGNTIYF.

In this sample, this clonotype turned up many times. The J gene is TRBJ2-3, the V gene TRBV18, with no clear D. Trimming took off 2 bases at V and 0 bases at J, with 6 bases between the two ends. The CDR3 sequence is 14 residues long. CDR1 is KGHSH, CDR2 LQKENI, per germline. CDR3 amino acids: CASSPDKSTDTQYF. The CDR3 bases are TGTGCCAGCTCACCAGACAAAAGCACAGATACGCAGTATTTT.

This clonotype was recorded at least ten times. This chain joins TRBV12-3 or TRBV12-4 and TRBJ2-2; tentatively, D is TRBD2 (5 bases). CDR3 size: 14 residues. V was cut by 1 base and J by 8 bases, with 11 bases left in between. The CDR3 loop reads CASSLDTRGGELFF. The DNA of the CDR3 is TGTGCCAGCAGTTTAGATACCAGAGGGGGGGAGCTGTTTTTT.

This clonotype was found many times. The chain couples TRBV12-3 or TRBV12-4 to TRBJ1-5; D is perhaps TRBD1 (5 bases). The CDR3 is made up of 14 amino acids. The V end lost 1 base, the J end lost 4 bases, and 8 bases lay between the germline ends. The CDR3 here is CASSLGAGNQPQHF. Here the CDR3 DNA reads TGTGCCAGCAGTTTAGGGGCAGGGAATCAGCCCCAGCATTTT.

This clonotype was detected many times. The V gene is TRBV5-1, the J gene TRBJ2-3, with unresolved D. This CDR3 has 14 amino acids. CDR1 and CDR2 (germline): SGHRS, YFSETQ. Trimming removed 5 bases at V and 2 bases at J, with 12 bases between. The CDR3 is CASSLSPPTDTQYF. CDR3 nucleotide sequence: TGCGCCAGCAGTCTCAGCCCACCCACAGATACGCAGTATTTT. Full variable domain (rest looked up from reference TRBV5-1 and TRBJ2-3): KAGVTQTPRYLIKTRGQQVTLSCSPISGHRSVSWYQQTPGQGLQFLFEYFSETQRNKGNFPGRFSGRQFSNSRSEMNVSTLELGDSALYLCASSLSPPTDTQYFGPGTRLTVL.

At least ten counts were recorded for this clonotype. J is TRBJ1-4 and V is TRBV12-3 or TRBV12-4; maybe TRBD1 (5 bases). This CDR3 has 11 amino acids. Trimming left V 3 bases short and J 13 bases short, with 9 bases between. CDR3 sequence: CASSLGLRLFF. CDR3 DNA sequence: TGTGCCAGCAGTTTGGGGCTTCGACTGTTTTTT.

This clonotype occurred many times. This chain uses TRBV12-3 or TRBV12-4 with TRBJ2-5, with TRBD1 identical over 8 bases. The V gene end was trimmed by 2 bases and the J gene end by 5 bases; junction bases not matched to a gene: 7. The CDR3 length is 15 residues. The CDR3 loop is CASSLLGTGGETQYF. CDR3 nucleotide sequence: TGTGCCAGCAGTTTACTCGGGACAGGCGGCGAGACCCAGTACTTC.

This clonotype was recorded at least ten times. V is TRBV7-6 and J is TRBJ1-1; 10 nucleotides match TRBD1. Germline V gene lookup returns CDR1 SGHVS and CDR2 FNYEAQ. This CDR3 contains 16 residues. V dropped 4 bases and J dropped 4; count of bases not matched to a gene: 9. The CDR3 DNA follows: TGTGCCAGCAGCTCTAGGCCGGGACAGGGGAGCACTGAAGCTTTCTTT. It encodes CASSSRPGQGSTEAFF.